This T cell receptor beta chain was sequenced in a study of T cell responses to AZD1222 COVID-19 vaccine. The CDR3 consists of 15 residues. Per germline, CDR1 ENHRY and CDR2 SYGVKD. Trimming left V 3 bases short and J 0 bases short, with 12 bases between. Libraries were prepared by immunoSEQ multiplex PCR; TCRdb keeps only in-frame clonotypes and omits some of them. This table has roughly 110,000 clones, around 93% appearing once. It was second doses at about 4 or about 12 weeks that were pooled. This chain joins TRBV10-3 and TRBJ2-7; perhaps TRBD1 as D (6 bases). The material was peripheral blood, obtained 28 days after the second AZD1222 dose. This clonotype was obtained from an adult who received the AZD1222 COVID-19 vaccine. This chain's CDR3 is CAISDIDRISYEQYF. In DNA form, the CDR3 reads TGTGCCATCAGTGATATAGACAGGATCTCCTACGAGCAGTACTTC.